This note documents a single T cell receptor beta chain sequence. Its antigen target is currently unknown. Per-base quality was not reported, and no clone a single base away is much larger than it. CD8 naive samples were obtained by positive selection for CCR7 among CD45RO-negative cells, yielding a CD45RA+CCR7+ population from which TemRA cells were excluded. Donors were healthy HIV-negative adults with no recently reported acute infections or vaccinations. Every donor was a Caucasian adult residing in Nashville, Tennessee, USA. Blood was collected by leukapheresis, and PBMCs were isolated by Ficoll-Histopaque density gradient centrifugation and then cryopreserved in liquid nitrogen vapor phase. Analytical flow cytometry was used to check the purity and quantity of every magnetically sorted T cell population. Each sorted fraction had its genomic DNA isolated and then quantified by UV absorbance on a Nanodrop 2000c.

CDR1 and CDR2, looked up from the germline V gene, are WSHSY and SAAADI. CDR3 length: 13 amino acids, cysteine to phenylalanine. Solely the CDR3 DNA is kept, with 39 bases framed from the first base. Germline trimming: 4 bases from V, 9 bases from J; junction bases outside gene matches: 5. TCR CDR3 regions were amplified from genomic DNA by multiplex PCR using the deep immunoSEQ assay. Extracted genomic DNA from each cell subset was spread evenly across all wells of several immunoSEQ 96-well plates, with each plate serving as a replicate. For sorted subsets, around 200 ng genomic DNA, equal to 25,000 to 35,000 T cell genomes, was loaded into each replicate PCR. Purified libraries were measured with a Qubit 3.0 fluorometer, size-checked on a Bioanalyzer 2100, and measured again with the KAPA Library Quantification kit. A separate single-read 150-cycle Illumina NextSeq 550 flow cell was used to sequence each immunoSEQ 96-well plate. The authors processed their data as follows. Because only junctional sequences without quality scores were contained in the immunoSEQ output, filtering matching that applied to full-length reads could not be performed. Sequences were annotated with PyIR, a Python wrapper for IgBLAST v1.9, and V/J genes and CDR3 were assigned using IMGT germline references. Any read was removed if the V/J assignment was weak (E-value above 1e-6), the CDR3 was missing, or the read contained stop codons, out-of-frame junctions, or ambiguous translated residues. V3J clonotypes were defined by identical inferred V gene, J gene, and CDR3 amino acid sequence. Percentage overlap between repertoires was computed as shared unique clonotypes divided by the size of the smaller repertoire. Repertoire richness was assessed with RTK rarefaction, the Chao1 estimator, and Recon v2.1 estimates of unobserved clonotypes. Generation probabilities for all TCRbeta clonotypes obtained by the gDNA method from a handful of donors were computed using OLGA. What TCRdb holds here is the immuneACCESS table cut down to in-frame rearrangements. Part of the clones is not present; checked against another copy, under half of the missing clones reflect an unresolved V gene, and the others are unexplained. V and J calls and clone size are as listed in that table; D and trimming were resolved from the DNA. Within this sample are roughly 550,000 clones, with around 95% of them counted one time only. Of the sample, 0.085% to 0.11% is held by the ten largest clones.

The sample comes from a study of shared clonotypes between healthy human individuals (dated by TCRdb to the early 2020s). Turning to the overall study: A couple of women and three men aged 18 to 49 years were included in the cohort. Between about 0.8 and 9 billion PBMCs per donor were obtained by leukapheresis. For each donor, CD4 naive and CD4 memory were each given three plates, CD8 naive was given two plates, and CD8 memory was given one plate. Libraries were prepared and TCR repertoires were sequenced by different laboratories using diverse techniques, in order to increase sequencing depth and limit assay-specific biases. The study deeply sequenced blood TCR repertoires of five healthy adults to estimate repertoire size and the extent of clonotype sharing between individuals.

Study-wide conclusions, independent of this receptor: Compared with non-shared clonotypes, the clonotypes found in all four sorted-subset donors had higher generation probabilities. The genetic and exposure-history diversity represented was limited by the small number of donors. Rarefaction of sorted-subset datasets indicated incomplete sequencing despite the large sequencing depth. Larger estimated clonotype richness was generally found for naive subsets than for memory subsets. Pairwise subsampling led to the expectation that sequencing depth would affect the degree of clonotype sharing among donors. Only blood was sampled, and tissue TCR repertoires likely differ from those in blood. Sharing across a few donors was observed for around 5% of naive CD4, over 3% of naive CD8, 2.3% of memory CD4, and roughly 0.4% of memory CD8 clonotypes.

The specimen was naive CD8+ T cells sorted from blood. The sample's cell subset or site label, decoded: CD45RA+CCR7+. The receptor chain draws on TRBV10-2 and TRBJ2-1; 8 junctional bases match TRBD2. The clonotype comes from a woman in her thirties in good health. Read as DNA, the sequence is TGCGCCAGCAGTGTCTCCGGGGGGGGTGAGCAGTTCTTC. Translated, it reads CASSVSGGGEQFF.